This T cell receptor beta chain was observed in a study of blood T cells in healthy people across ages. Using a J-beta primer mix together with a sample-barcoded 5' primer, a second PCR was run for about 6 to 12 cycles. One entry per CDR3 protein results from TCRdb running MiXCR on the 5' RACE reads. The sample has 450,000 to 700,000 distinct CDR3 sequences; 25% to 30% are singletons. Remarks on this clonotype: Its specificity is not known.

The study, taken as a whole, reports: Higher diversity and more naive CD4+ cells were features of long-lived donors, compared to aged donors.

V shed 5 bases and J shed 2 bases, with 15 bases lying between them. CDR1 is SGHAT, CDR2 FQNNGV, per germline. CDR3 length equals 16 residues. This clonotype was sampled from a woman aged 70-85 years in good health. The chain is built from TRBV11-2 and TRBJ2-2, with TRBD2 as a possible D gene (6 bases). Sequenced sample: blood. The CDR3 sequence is CASSNGAGHNTGELFF. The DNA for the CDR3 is TGTGCCAGCAGCAATGGAGCGGGCCACAACACCGGGGAGCTGTTTTTT. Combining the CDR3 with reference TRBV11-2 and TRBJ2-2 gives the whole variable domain EAGVAQSPRYKIIEKRQSVAFWCNPISGHATLYWYQQILGQGPKLLIQFQNNGVVDDSQLPKDRFSAERLKGVDSTLKIQPAKLEDSAVYLCASSNGAGHNTGELFFGEGSRLTVL.